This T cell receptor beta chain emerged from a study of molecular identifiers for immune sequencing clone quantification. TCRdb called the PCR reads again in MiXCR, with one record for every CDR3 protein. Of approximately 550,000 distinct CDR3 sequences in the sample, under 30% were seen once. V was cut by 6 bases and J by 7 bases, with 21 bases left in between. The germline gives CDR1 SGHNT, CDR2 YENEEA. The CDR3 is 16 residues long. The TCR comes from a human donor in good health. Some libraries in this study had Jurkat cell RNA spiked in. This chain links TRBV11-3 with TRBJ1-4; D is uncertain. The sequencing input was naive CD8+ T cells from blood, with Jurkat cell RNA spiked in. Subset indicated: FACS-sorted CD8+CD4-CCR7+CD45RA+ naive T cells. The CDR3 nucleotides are TGTGCCAGCAGACCATTTGGGAGCTTCTTACTTGAAAAACTGTTTTTT. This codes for CASRPFGSFLLEKLFF.